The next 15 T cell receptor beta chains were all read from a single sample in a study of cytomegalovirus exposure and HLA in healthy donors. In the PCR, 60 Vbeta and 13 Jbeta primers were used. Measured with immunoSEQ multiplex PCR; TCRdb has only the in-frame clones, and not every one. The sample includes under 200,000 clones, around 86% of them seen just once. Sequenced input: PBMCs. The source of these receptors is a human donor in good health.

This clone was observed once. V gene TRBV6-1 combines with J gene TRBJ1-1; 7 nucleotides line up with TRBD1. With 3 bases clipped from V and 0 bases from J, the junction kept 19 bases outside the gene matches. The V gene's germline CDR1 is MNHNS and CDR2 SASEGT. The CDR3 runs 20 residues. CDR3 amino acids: CASSDPTDRAPLFMNTEAFF. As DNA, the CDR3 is TGTGCCAGCAGTGATCCCACCGACAGGGCCCCATTATTTATGAACACTGAAGCTTTCTTT.

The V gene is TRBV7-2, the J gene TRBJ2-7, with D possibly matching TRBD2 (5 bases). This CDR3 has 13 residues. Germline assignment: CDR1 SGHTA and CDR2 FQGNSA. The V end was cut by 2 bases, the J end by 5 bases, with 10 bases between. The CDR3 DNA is TGTGCCAGCAGCTTAACTAGAGGAGACGAGCAGTACTTC. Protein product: CASSLTRGDEQYF.

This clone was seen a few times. Here the CDR3 DNA reads TGTGCCAGCAGCTGGGGACAGGGTCTCGTCTCTGAAGCTTTCTTT. This codes for CASSWGQGLVSEAFF. The chain uses TRBV7-2 and TRBJ1-1; 9 nucleotides line up with TRBD1. The V gene end was trimmed by 4 bases and the J gene end by 6 bases; junction bases not matched to a gene: 9. This CDR3 is built from 15 residues. Germline V CDR1 and CDR2: SGHTA, FQGNSA.

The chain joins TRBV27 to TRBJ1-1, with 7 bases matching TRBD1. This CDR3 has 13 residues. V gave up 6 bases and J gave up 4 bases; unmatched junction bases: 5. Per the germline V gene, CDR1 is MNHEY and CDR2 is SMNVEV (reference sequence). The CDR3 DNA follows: TGTGCCAGCAGCCTACAGGGGTCCACTGAAGCTTTCTTT. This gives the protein CASSLQGSTEAFF.

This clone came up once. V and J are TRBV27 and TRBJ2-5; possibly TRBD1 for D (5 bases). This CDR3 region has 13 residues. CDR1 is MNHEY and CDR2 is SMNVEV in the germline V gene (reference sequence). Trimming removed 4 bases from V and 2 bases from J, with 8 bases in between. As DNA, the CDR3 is TGTGCCAGCAGTTCTGACAGTCAAGAGACCCAGTACTTC. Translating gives CASSSDSQETQYF.

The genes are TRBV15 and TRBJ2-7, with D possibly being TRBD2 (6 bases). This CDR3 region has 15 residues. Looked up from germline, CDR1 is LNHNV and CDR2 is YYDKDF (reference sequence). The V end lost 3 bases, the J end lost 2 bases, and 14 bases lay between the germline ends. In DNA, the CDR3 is TGTGCCACCAGCAGGGCCATTGCGGGGACCTACGAGCAGTACTTC. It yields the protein CATSRAIAGTYEQYF. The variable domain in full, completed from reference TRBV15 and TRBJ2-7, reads DAMVIQNPRYQVTQFGKPVTLSCSQTLNHNVMYWYQQKSSQAPKLLFHYYDKDFNNEADTPDNFQSRRPNTSFCFLDIRSPGLGDTAMYLCATSRAIAGTYEQYFGPGTRLTVT.

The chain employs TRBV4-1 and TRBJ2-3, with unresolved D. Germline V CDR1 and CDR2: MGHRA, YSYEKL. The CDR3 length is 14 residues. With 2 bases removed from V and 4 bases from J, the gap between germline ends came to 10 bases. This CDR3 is CASSQWAAPDTQYF. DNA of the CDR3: TGCGCCAGCAGCCAATGGGCAGCCCCAGATACGCAGTATTTT.

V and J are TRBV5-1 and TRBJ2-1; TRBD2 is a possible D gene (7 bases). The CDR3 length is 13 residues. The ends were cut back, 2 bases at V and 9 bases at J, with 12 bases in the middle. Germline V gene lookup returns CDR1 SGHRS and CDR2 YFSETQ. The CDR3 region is CASSFPGGAEQFF. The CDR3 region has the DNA TGCGCCAGCAGCTTCCCGGGGGGCGCTGAGCAGTTCTTC.

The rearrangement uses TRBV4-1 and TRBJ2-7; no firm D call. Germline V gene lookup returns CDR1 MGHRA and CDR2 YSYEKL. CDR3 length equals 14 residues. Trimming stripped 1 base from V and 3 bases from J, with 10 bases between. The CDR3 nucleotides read TGCGCCAGCAGCCAAGGAGCAGGTTTCTACGAGCAGTACTTC. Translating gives CASSQGAGFYEQYF.

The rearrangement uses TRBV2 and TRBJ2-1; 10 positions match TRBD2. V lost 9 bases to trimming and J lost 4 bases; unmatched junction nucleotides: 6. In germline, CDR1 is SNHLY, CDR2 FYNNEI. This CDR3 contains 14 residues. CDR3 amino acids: CARKLAGNYNEQFF. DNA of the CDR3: TGTGCCAGAAAACTAGCGGGGAATTACAATGAGCAGTTCTTC.

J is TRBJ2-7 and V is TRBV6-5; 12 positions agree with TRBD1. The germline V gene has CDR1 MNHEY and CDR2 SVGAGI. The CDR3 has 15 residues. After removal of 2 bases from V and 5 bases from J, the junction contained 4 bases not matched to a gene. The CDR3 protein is CASSYDGTGGNEQYF. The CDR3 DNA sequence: TGTGCCAGCAGTTACGACGGGACAGGGGGCAACGAGCAGTACTTC.

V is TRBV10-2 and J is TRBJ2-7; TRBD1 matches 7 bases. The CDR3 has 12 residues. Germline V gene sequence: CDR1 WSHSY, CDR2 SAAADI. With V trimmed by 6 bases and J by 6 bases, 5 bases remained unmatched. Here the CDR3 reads CASRTGTPEQYF. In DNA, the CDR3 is TGCGCCAGCAGGACAGGGACACCCGAGCAGTACTTC.

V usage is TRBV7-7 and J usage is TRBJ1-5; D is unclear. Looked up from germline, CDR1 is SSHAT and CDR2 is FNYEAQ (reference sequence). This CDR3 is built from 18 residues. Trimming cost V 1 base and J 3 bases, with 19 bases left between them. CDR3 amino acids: CASSLGPRRGRVNQPQHF. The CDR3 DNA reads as TGTGCCAGCAGCTTAGGCCCCAGACGAGGGAGGGTCAATCAGCCCCAGCATTTT.

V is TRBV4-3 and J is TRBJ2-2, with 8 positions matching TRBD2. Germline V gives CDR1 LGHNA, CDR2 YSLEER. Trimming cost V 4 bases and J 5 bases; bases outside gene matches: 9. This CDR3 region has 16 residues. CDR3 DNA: TGCGCCAGCAGCCGCTTGCCCGGGAGGGAGACCGGGGAGCTGTTTTTT. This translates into CASSRLPGRETGELFF.

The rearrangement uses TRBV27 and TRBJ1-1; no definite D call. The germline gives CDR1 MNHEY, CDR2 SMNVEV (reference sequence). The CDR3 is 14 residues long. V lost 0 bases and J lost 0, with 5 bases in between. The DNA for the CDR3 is TGTGCCAGCAGTTTATCGGCACTGAACACTGAAGCTTTCTTT. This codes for CASSLSALNTEAFF.